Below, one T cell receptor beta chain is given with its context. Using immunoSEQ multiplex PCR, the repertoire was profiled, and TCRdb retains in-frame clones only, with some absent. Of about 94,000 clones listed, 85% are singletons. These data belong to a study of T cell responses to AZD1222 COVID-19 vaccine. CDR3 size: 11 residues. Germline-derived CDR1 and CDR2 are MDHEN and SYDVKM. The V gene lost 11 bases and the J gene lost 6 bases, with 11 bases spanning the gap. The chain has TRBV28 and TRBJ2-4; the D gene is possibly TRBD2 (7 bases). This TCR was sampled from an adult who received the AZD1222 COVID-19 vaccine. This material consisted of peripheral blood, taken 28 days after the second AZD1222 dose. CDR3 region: CAVRGGNIQYF. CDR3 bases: TGTGCCGTAAGGGGGGGAAACATTCAGTACTTC.